Listed below are T cell receptor beta chains from one sample, sequenced in a study of blood T cell repertoires in COVID-19. Libraries were prepared by immunoSEQ multiplex PCR; TCRdb keeps only in-frame clonotypes and omits some of them. The sample lists 350,000 to 400,000 clones, approximately 93% occurring once. The sequenced sample was PBMCs or T cells enriched from blood (not recorded which). These receptors all come from a woman aged 40 to 49 who had been exposed to COVID-19. Both conserved end residues are part of each CDR3. Fields, in order: CDR3 DNA, CDR3 protein, clone size, J gene, D gene, V gene. D genes are given only for firm matches. Size values are once, few and many counts, or a class for expanded clones, and some rows have none.

CDR3nt: TGTGCCAGCAGCCCGGAGGTAGGATTCTCCGGAGCTTTCTTT
CDR3aa: CASSPEVGFSGAFF
abundance: NA
j_gene: TRBJ1-1
d_gene: NA
v_gene: TRBV11-2

CDR3nt: TGTGCCAGCAGCCAATACGGACAGGGGGCAGCTGGAAACACCATATATTTT
CDR3aa: CASSQYGQGAAGNTIYF
abundance: NA
j_gene: TRBJ1-3
d_gene: TRBD1
v_gene: TRBV7-6

CDR3nt: TGTGCCAGCAGCCCCTCCCCAGGGTCGGGCTACACCTTC
CDR3aa: CASSPSPGSGYTF
abundance: NA
j_gene: TRBJ1-2
d_gene: NA
v_gene: TRBV11-2

CDR3nt: TGTGCCACCCACCGGGACAGGGGATATGGCTACACCTTC
CDR3aa: CATHRDRGYGYTF
abundance: NA
j_gene: TRBJ1-2
d_gene: TRBD1
v_gene: TRBV19

CDR3nt: TGTGCCAGCAGTTTGGGGGGGCTCCAAGAGACCCAGTACTTC
CDR3aa: CASSLGGLQETQYF
abundance: NA
j_gene: TRBJ2-5
d_gene: NA
v_gene: TRBV2

CDR3nt: TGCGCCAGCAGCCAAGACAGGGGTTCCTACGAGCAGTACTTC
CDR3aa: CASSQDRGSYEQYF
abundance: NA
j_gene: TRBJ2-7
d_gene: NA
v_gene: TRBV4-3

CDR3nt: TGTGCCTGGAGATCCGGTATAGGGGGAAGGGACACTGAAGCTTTCTTT
CDR3aa: CAWRSGIGGRDTEAFF
abundance: NA
j_gene: TRBJ1-1
d_gene: NA
v_gene: TRBV30

CDR3nt: TGTGCCATCAGGGCCCCAATGGATACGCAGTATTTT
CDR3aa: CAIRAPMDTQYF
abundance: once
j_gene: TRBJ2-3
d_gene: NA
v_gene: TRBV10-3

CDR3nt: TGTGCCACCAGCAGAGATTCCGAGTTTTATGGCTACACCTTC
CDR3aa: CATSRDSEFYGYTF
abundance: NA
j_gene: TRBJ1-2
d_gene: NA
v_gene: TRBV15

CDR3nt: TGTGCCAGCAGTGATAAGAGGGCCAGGATGAACACTGAAGCTTTCTTT
CDR3aa: CASSDKRARMNTEAFF
abundance: NA
j_gene: TRBJ1-1
d_gene: NA
v_gene: TRBV6-1

CDR3nt: TGTGCCTGGAGTGTAGGGGGTAGAACAGATACGCAGTATTTT
CDR3aa: CAWSVGGRTDTQYF
abundance: NA
j_gene: TRBJ2-3
d_gene: NA
v_gene: TRBV30

CDR3nt: TGTGCCAGTAGTACCCGGGACAGGGGGTCCTCTGGAAACACCATATATTTT
CDR3aa: CASSTRDRGSSGNTIYF
abundance: NA
j_gene: TRBJ1-3
d_gene: TRBD1
v_gene: TRBV19

CDR3nt: TGTGCCAGTAGTATAGATGGACAAGGGTGGGATGAAGCTTTCTTT
CDR3aa: CASSIDGQGWDEAFF
abundance: few
j_gene: TRBJ1-1
d_gene: NA
v_gene: TRBV19

CDR3nt: TGTGCCAGCAGCTTAGCGGGAGGGCCGGGAGAGACCCAGTACTTC
CDR3aa: CASSLAGGPGETQYF
abundance: NA
j_gene: TRBJ2-5
d_gene: TRBD2
v_gene: TRBV7-2

CDR3nt: TGTGCCAGCAGCTTGATGCGACTAGCGGGGGAACACTACGAGCAGTACTTC
CDR3aa: CASSLMRLAGEHYEQYF
abundance: NA
j_gene: TRBJ2-7
d_gene: TRBD2
v_gene: TRBV5-4

CDR3nt: TGTGCCAGCAGTCCGGGGTCGGGCGCTAGCACAGATACGCAGTATTTT
CDR3aa: CASSPGSGASTDTQYF
abundance: NA
j_gene: TRBJ2-3
d_gene: NA
v_gene: TRBV7-3

CDR3nt: TGTGCCAGCGGGAGGACAGGGACCTACGAGCAGTACTTC
CDR3aa: CASGRTGTYEQYF
abundance: NA
j_gene: TRBJ2-7
d_gene: TRBD1
v_gene: TRBV25-1

CDR3nt: TGTGCCAGCAGTACTTATCGGGGGACGAACACCGGGGAGCTGTTTTTT
CDR3aa: CASSTYRGTNTGELFF
abundance: NA
j_gene: TRBJ2-2
d_gene: NA
v_gene: TRBV27

CDR3nt: TGTGCCTGGAATAGACCTATGGGAGAATCACCCCTCCACTTT
CDR3aa: CAWNRPMGESPLHF
abundance: NA
j_gene: TRBJ1-6
d_gene: NA
v_gene: TRBV30

CDR3nt: TGTGCCAGCAGCTTGCCTGAGAACTATGGCTACACCTTC
CDR3aa: CASSLPENYGYTF
abundance: NA
j_gene: TRBJ1-2
d_gene: NA
v_gene: TRBV5-4

CDR3nt: TGTGCCAGCAGCGCGCGGGAGGGGGTATCCTATAATTCACCCCTCCACTTT
CDR3aa: CASSAREGVSYNSPLHF
abundance: NA
j_gene: TRBJ1-6
d_gene: NA
v_gene: TRBV9

CDR3nt: TGTGCCAGCTCACCACAGCGACAGGGGGCTTCGTACAATGAGCAGTTCTTC
CDR3aa: CASSPQRQGASYNEQFF
abundance: NA
j_gene: TRBJ2-1
d_gene: TRBD1
v_gene: TRBV18

CDR3nt: TGCGCCAGCAGCTCCCCGGGTGCGAATTCACCCCTCCACTTT
CDR3aa: CASSSPGANSPLHF
abundance: NA
j_gene: TRBJ1-6
d_gene: NA
v_gene: TRBV5-1

CDR3nt: TGCAGCGTTGTGAGGGAAGGCTCCTACAATGAGCAGTTCTTC
CDR3aa: CSVVREGSYNEQFF
abundance: NA
j_gene: TRBJ2-1
d_gene: NA
v_gene: TRBV29-1

CDR3nt: TGTGCCAGCAGCTGGGGTTCCGGGACAGGGTATATTCCCGGGGAGCTGTTTTTT
CDR3aa: CASSWGSGTGYIPGELFF
abundance: once
j_gene: TRBJ2-2
d_gene: TRBD1
v_gene: TRBV11-3

CDR3nt: TGTGCCACCAGTGCCGACCATGGGGCAGCGGGAGGACCTTACTCCTACAATGAGCAGTTCTTC
CDR3aa: CATSADHGAAGGPYSYNEQFF
abundance: once
j_gene: TRBJ2-1
d_gene: TRBD2
v_gene: TRBV24-1

CDR3nt: TGTGCCAGCAGCCGAGGACAGGATTATCAGCCCCAGCATTTT
CDR3aa: CASSRGQDYQPQHF
abundance: NA
j_gene: TRBJ1-5
d_gene: TRBD1
v_gene: TRBV7-8

CDR3nt: TGTGCCAGTAGTTCCCCTAGCGGGGGGGCCTACGAGCAGTACTTC
CDR3aa: CASSSPSGGAYEQYF
abundance: once
j_gene: TRBJ2-7
d_gene: TRBD2
v_gene: TRBV19

CDR3nt: TGTGCCAGCAACCAGGCTGCAACTAATGAAAAACTGTTTTTT
CDR3aa: CASNQAATNEKLFF
abundance: NA
j_gene: TRBJ1-4
d_gene: NA
v_gene: TRBV2

CDR3nt: TGTGCCAGCAGCAAGGGGACTGCGTCAAGCTCCTACGAGCAGTACTTC
CDR3aa: CASSKGTASSSYEQYF
abundance: NA
j_gene: TRBJ2-7
d_gene: NA
v_gene: TRBV5-4

CDR3nt: TGTGCCAGCAGCGAGGGACAAGCGGCTGGCTACACCTTC
CDR3aa: CASSEGQAAGYTF
abundance: NA
j_gene: TRBJ1-2
d_gene: NA
v_gene: TRBV7-9

CDR3nt: TGTGCCAGCAGTTTTCTCTCAGATAATTCACCCCTCCACTTT
CDR3aa: CASSFLSDNSPLHF
abundance: NA
j_gene: TRBJ1-6
d_gene: NA
v_gene: TRBV27

CDR3nt: TGCGCCAGCAGCTTGTTAGCGGGTCGCGCCAATGAGCAGTTCTTC
CDR3aa: CASSLLAGRANEQFF
abundance: NA
j_gene: TRBJ2-1
d_gene: TRBD2
v_gene: TRBV5-1

CDR3nt: TGTGCCAGCAGCCGACAGGCAAACTACGAGCAGTACTTC
CDR3aa: CASSRQANYEQYF
abundance: NA
j_gene: TRBJ2-7
d_gene: NA
v_gene: TRBV5-8

CDR3nt: TGCGCCAGCAGGGCTAGCGGGGGATCCGGGGAGCTGTTTTTT
CDR3aa: CASRASGGSGELFF
abundance: once
j_gene: TRBJ2-2
d_gene: TRBD2
v_gene: TRBV10-2

CDR3nt: TGCGCCAGCAGTGAAAGGGGATTGGCCCTCACCGGGGAGCTGTTTTTT
CDR3aa: CASSERGLALTGELFF
abundance: NA
j_gene: TRBJ2-2
d_gene: NA
v_gene: TRBV10-1

CDR3nt: TGCGCCAGCACCAGATGGGGGGAGTATGGGACTGAAGCTTTCTTT
CDR3aa: CASTRWGEYGTEAFF
abundance: NA
j_gene: TRBJ1-1
d_gene: NA
v_gene: TRBV5-1

CDR3nt: TGCGCCAGCAACGGCGGGAGCACAGATACGCAGTATTTT
CDR3aa: CASNGGSTDTQYF
abundance: NA
j_gene: TRBJ2-3
d_gene: NA
v_gene: TRBV10-1

CDR3nt: TGTGCCAGCAGCAACCGGGGGGGCGATATCGGGGAGCTGTTTTTT
CDR3aa: CASSNRGGDIGELFF
abundance: NA
j_gene: TRBJ2-2
d_gene: TRBD2
v_gene: TRBV7-8

CDR3nt: TGTGCCAGCAGTCTGACAGCTAGCAATCAGCCCCAGCATTTT
CDR3aa: CASSLTASNQPQHF
abundance: NA
j_gene: TRBJ1-5
d_gene: NA
v_gene: TRBV2

CDR3nt: TGTGCCAGCAGCCCGGGACAGTCCTACGAGCAGTACTTC
CDR3aa: CASSPGQSYEQYF
abundance: NA
j_gene: TRBJ2-7
d_gene: TRBD1
v_gene: TRBV5-6

CDR3nt: TGTGCCAGCAGTGAACAGGGGCGAAAAACTGAAGCTTTCTTT
CDR3aa: CASSEQGRKTEAFF
abundance: NA
j_gene: TRBJ1-1
d_gene: NA
v_gene: TRBV2

CDR3nt: TGCGCCAGCAGCTTGGTTTTAGGCCAGGCCTACGAGCAGTACTTC
CDR3aa: CASSLVLGQAYEQYF
abundance: NA
j_gene: TRBJ2-7
d_gene: NA
v_gene: TRBV5-1

CDR3nt: TGTGCCAGCAGCCAAGCGGGACTCAGAGCAACTAATGAAAAACTGTTTTTT
CDR3aa: CASSQAGLRATNEKLFF
abundance: NA
j_gene: TRBJ1-4
d_gene: NA
v_gene: TRBV3-1/TRBV3-2

CDR3nt: TGTGCCAGCAGCAAAGCGCCCGACAGGGGGCAGAACACTGAAGCTTTCTTT
CDR3aa: CASSKAPDRGQNTEAFF
abundance: once
j_gene: TRBJ1-1
d_gene: NA
v_gene: TRBV21-1

CDR3nt: TGTGCCAGCAGTCAACGATGGTCGGGAAATTCACCCCTCCACTTT
CDR3aa: CASSQRWSGNSPLHF
abundance: NA
j_gene: TRBJ1-6
d_gene: NA
v_gene: TRBV6-5

CDR3nt: TGTGCCAGCAGCTTAAGACTAAACGGGGAGCTGTTTTTT
CDR3aa: CASSLRLNGELFF
abundance: NA
j_gene: TRBJ2-2
d_gene: NA
v_gene: TRBV7-3

CDR3nt: TGTGCCAGTAGTATTCGGGTGAACACTGAAGCTTTCTTT
CDR3aa: CASSIRVNTEAFF
abundance: few
j_gene: TRBJ1-1
d_gene: NA
v_gene: TRBV19

CDR3nt: TGTGCCAGCAGCCCCATGAGCTCCCGCACAGATACGCAGTATTTT
CDR3aa: CASSPMSSRTDTQYF
abundance: NA
j_gene: TRBJ2-3
d_gene: NA
v_gene: TRBV27

CDR3nt: TGTGCCAGCAGCCCGGGACAGGGGGCCGCAACTAATGAAAAACTGTTTTTT
CDR3aa: CASSPGQGAATNEKLFF
abundance: NA
j_gene: TRBJ1-4
d_gene: TRBD1
v_gene: TRBV11-3

CDR3nt: TGTGCCAGCAGTGAAGGAAGAGGGGGCTTCACCTTC
CDR3aa: CASSEGRGGFTF
abundance: NA
j_gene: TRBJ1-2
d_gene: TRBD1
v_gene: TRBV2